This T cell receptor (beta chain) appears in the sequencing data of a study of T cell responses to AZD1222 COVID-19 vaccine. Across the whole study: Second doses that came at about 4 or about 12 weeks were put together.

The study, taken as a whole, reports: White British people made up most donors, females outnumbered males, and clonal diversity was possibly underestimated. Vaccine-associated CD4 TCRs spanned spike, dominant at 160-218 and 743-854.

Germline CDR1 is SGHRS and CDR2 is YFSETQ. There are 11 residues in the CDR3. The V and J ends lost 1 base and 2 bases respectively, with 0 bases between them. Produced via immunoSEQ multiplex PCR; TCRdb's table is partial and in-frame only. This table has about 57,000 clones, 65% to 90% appearing once. A note on this clone: Antigen unknown.

The chain links TRBV5-1 to TRBJ1-1; no clear D. The sequences come from peripheral blood, collected on day 0 of AZD1222 vaccination. The receptor was isolated from an adult in good health. CDR3 DNA: TGCGCCAGCAGCTTGAACACTGAAGCTTTCTTT. Protein sequence: CASSLNTEAFF.